Listed below are T cell receptor beta chains from one sample, sequenced in a study of Ad26.COV2.S vaccination and SARS-CoV-2 variants. TCRdb's copy holds only in-frame clones and misses some; the assay was immunoSEQ multiplex PCR. The sample lists around 450,000 clones, roughly 90% occurring once. This sample comprised peripheral blood, obtained in a trial of Ad26.COV2.S vaccine versus placebo. The source of these receptors is a person between 18 and 60 years old who received the Ad26.COV2.S COVID-19 vaccine or a placebo. CDR3s include the opening cysteine and the closing phenylalanine or tryptophan. Fields, in order: CDR3 protein, CDR3 DNA, J gene, V gene, clone size, D gene. The D gene is left open where the match is weak. Not all rows give a size; the values are once, few, many and, for expanded clones, a class.

CASSRGDRDGYTF,TGTGCCAGCAGCCGCGGGGACAGGGATGGCTACACCTTC,TRBJ1-2,TRBV6-2/TRBV6-3,.,TRBD1
CASSFYSEAFF,TGTGCCAGCAGCTTTTATTCTGAAGCTTTCTTT,TRBJ1-1,TRBV11-2,.,.
CATSSGNGRETKQPQHF,TGTGCCACCAGCAGTGGGAACGGCAGGGAGACGAAACAGCCCCAGCATTTT,TRBJ1-5,TRBV15,.,.
CASSPTGKGGNQPQHF,TGTGCCAGCAGTCCTACAGGGAAAGGGGGCAATCAGCCCCAGCATTTT,TRBJ1-5,TRBV28,.,.
CASSLSLASGGAYEQYF,TGTGCCAGCAGCTTAAGTCTTGCTAGCGGGGGGGCGTACGAGCAGTACTTC,TRBJ2-7,TRBV7-2,.,TRBD2
CASSQETAAGGLEQYF,TGTGCCAGCAGCCAAGAAACCGCGGCAGGGGGGCTCGAGCAGTACTTC,TRBJ2-7,TRBV14,.,.
CASNGGGYNSPLHF,TGTGCCAGCAATGGGGGCGGGTATAATTCACCCCTCCACTTT,TRBJ1-6,TRBV9,.,.
CASSFSPGSLKTQYF,TGTGCCAGCAGTTTTTCTCCAGGGTCGTTAAAGACCCAGTACTTC,TRBJ2-5,TRBV28,few,.
CASSIRTGGDTEAFF,TGTGCCAGCAGCATAAGGACAGGGGGGGACACTGAAGCTTTCTTT,TRBJ1-1,TRBV5-5,.,TRBD1
CASSQRQTGNTIYF,TGTGCCAGCAGCCAACGACAGACTGGAAACACCATATATTTT,TRBJ1-3,TRBV4-2,.,.
CASSKPGQGSGELFF,TGTGCCAGCAGCAAACCGGGACAGGGGTCCGGGGAGCTGTTTTTT,TRBJ2-2,TRBV11-2,.,TRBD1
CASSQAGERTNEKLFF,TGCGCCAGCAGCCAAGCGGGGGAAAGGACTAATGAAAAACTGTTTTTT,TRBJ1-4,TRBV4-1,few,.
CASSSRPMRETQYF,TGTGCCAGCAGTTCACGGCCCATGAGGGAGACCCAGTACTTC,TRBJ2-5,TRBV28,.,.
CASSQDRGFATQYF,TGCGCCAGCAGCCAAGACCGGGGGTTCGCGACCCAGTACTTC,TRBJ2-5,TRBV4-3,.,.
CASSVGGQGNEQFF,TGTGCCAGCAGCGTAGGGGGGCAGGGAAATGAGCAGTTCTTC,TRBJ2-1,TRBV9,.,.
CASGQGPYNEQFF,TGCGCCAGCGGACAGGGACCCTACAATGAGCAGTTCTTC,TRBJ2-1,TRBV4-3,.,TRBD1
CASSPRGIQQFF,TGTGCCAGCAGTCCCCGGGGGATCCAACAGTTCTTC,TRBJ2-1,TRBV7-9,.,.
CASSPSEGGYGYTF,TGTGCCAGCAGCCCTTCAGAGGGTGGTTATGGCTACACCTTC,TRBJ1-2,TRBV7-2,.,.
CASSFGTGSHEQYF,TGTGCCAGCAGTTTTGGGACAGGGTCCCACGAGCAGTACTTC,TRBJ2-7,TRBV28,.,TRBD1
CASSFRGTYEQYF,TGTGCCAGCAGCTTTAGAGGGACCTACGAGCAGTACTTC,TRBJ2-7,TRBV5-8,.,.
CATSDTSGAPYEQYF,TGTGCCACCAGTGACACAAGCGGGGCCCCCTACGAGCAGTACTTC,TRBJ2-7,TRBV24-1,.,TRBD2
CASSIYRGLAGETDTQYF,TGTGCCAGTAGTATATATCGAGGACTAGCGGGGGAAACAGATACGCAGTATTTT,TRBJ2-3,TRBV19,.,TRBD2
CASKDRTSQETQYF,TGTGCCAGCAAGGACAGGACTAGCCAAGAGACCCAGTACTTC,TRBJ2-5,TRBV19,.,.
CASSILAGDRYEQYF,TGTGCCAGTAGTATTTTAGCGGGGGACCGCTACGAGCAGTACTTC,TRBJ2-7,TRBV19,.,TRBD2
CASSRQGGQPQHF,TGTGCCAGCAGTAGACAAGGGGGTCAGCCCCAGCATTTT,TRBJ1-5,TRBV28,.,.
CSASHLFGEAFF,TGCAGTGCTAGTCATCTCTTCGGTGAAGCTTTCTTT,TRBJ1-1,TRBV20-1,.,.
CASRRLAYEQYF,TGTGCCAGCAGACGACTAGCCTACGAGCAGTACTTC,TRBJ2-7,TRBV12-3/TRBV12-4,many,.
CAWSRERGTHYEQYF,TGTGCCTGGAGTAGAGAGCGGGGGACCCACTACGAGCAGTACTTC,TRBJ2-7,TRBV30,.,TRBD2
CACQGARDTEAFF,TGTGCCTGCCAGGGGGCGCGGGACACTGAAGCTTTCTTT,TRBJ1-1,TRBV2,.,TRBD1
CASRRTRESTIYF,TGTGCCAGCAGACGGACCCGAGAGTCCACCATATATTTT,TRBJ1-3,TRBV25-1,once,.
CASSYSGTGADEQYF,TGTGCCAGCAGTTACTCCGGGACAGGGGCGGACGAGCAGTACTTC,TRBJ2-7,TRBV6-6,.,TRBD1
CASSPDSYNEQFF,TGTGCCAGCAGTCCGGACAGTTACAATGAGCAGTTCTTC,TRBJ2-1,TRBV28,.,.
CASSLSPMGGEQYF,TGTGCCAGCAGTTTATCCCCGATGGGGGGCGAGCAGTACTTC,TRBJ2-7,TRBV28,few,.
CASTPRDDQPQHF,TGTGCCAGCACCCCCAGGGATGATCAGCCCCAGCATTTT,TRBJ1-5,TRBV12-3/TRBV12-4,.,.
CASMPGGNEKLFF,TGTGCCAGTATGCCCGGGGGTAATGAAAAACTGTTTTTT,TRBJ1-4,TRBV19,.,.
CASSQGRDSPLHF,TGTGCCAGCAGCCAAGGAAGGGATTCACCCCTCCACTTT,TRBJ1-6,TRBV14,.,.
CATSDSGVGQETQYF,TGTGCCACCAGTGATTCCGGGGTAGGCCAAGAGACCCAGTACTTC,TRBJ2-5,TRBV24-1,.,.
CASSLAGTSLLSTDTQYF,TGTGCCAGCAGTTTAGCGGGGACTTCCTTACTTAGCACAGATACGCAGTATTTT,TRBJ2-3,TRBV28,few,.
CASIHLGRGGGGYTF,TGTGCCAGCATCCACCTGGGTAGGGGGGGTGGAGGCTACACCTTC,TRBJ1-2,TRBV28,.,.
CASSKVQRGAPETQYF,TGTGCCAGCAGCAAAGTTCAGCGGGGGGCCCCGGAGACCCAGTACTTC,TRBJ2-5,TRBV21-1,.,.
CASSSTSSYEQYF,TGTGCCAGCAGCTCCACTAGTTCCTACGAGCAGTACTTC,TRBJ2-7,TRBV5-4,.,.
CASSFASGLTSYEQYF,TGTGCCAGCAGCTTCGCGTCGGGACTGACGTCCTACGAGCAGTACTTC,TRBJ2-7,TRBV7-9,.,.
CASSVVDRGNYGYTF,TGTGCCAGCAGCGTAGTAGACAGGGGGAACTATGGCTACACCTTC,TRBJ1-2,TRBV9,.,TRBD1
CASSSRGNTEAFF,TGTGCCAGTAGTAGTAGGGGAAACACTGAAGCTTTCTTT,TRBJ1-1,TRBV19,.,.
CASSYSGQDSGNTIYF,TGTGCCAGCAGTTACTCGGGACAGGACTCTGGAAACACCATATATTTT,TRBJ1-3,TRBV6-6,few,TRBD1
CASSFGTASGQPQHF,TGTGCCAGCAGCTTCGGGACGGCGAGCGGTCAGCCCCAGCATTTT,TRBJ1-5,TRBV7-2,.,.
CASSEIGGGDQETQYF,TGCGCCAGCAGTGAGATTGGCGGGGGGGACCAAGAGACCCAGTACTTC,TRBJ2-5,TRBV10-2,.,TRBD2
CASSQDRGPGELFF,TGTGCCAGCAGCCAAGACAGGGGACCCGGGGAGCTGTTTTTT,TRBJ2-2,TRBV4-2,.,.
CASSLAKGLAGTSETQYF,TGTGCCAGCAGCTTAGCGAAGGGACTAGCGGGGACCTCGGAGACCCAGTACTTC,TRBJ2-5,TRBV7-8,.,TRBD2
CASSTSGGVGDTQYF,TGTGCCAGCAGCACCAGCGGGGGAGTGGGAGATACGCAGTATTTT,TRBJ2-3,TRBV7-8,.,TRBD2
CASSFGQGGQPQHF,TGTGCCAGCAGTTTCGGACAGGGGGGCCAGCCCCAGCATTTT,TRBJ1-5,TRBV6-2/TRBV6-3,.,TRBD1
CASSHPRQSSNQPQHF,TGTGCCAGCAGTCACCCCCGGCAGAGTAGCAATCAGCCCCAGCATTTT,TRBJ1-5,TRBV6-2/TRBV6-3,.,.
CASSLWYNQPQHF,TGTGCCAGCAGTTTGTGGTACAATCAGCCCCAGCATTTT,TRBJ1-5,TRBV28,few,.
CASSTRTDSYEQYF,TGTGCCAGTAGTACACGGACAGACTCCTACGAGCAGTACTTC,TRBJ2-7,TRBV19,.,.
CASSVGGLAGVQETQYF,TGTGCCAGCAGCGTAGGAGGACTAGCGGGGGTTCAAGAGACCCAGTACTTC,TRBJ2-5,TRBV9,.,TRBD2
CATSRDRRGSYEQYF,TGTGCCACCAGCAGAGATCGTCGAGGGTCCTACGAGCAGTACTTC,TRBJ2-7,TRBV15,.,.
CAISGAGGLGYTF,TGTGCCATCAGTGGGGCAGGGGGCCTGGGCTACACCTTC,TRBJ1-2,TRBV10-3,.,TRBD1